Reported below is one T cell receptor beta chain. These data are taken from a study of CD8+ T cells in alopecia areata. cDNA reverse transcribed from extracted RNA served as the sequencing template. Assay used: immunoSEQ multiplex PCR; TCRdb lists only in-frame clones, some missing. The table records 93,000 or so clones, approximately 52% of them present only once. The CDR3 totals 16 residues. Trimming removed 0 bases from V and 5 bases from J, with 13 bases in between. Germline CDR1 is LGHNT and CDR2 is FRNRAP. V gene TRBV12-5 combines with J gene TRBJ1-4, with D possibly TRBD1 on 6 matching bases. This TCR derives from a human donor in good health. Sequencing was performed on CD4+ T cells sorted from blood. The CDR3 is CASGLVRGGGNEKLFF. CDR3 DNA: TGTGCTAGTGGTTTGGTACGGGGAGGGGGAAATGAAAAACTGTTTTTT. The variable domain in full, completed from reference TRBV12-5 and TRBJ1-4, reads DARVTQTPRHKVTEMGQEVTMRCQPILGHNTVFWYRQTMMQGLELLAYFRNRAPLDDSGMPKDRFSAEMPDATLATLKIQPSEPRDSAVYFCASGLVRGGGNEKLFFGSGTQLSVL.